This TCR beta chain is from a study of blood T cell repertoires in COVID-19. In the original analysis: Amplification of reference gene primers provided the estimated nucleated cell counts. Assay: immunoSEQ multiplex PCR; the TCRdb copy retains only in-frame clones and omits some. The V and J calls and the clone size are those of that table, but D and trimming were determined from the DNA. In the table there are more than 85,000 clones, approximately 80% of which are singletons. This CDR3 is 13 amino acids long. The germline gives CDR1 MDHEN, CDR2 SYDVKM. With 5 bases removed from V and 6 bases from J, the gap between germline ends came to 14 bases.

This receptor was identified in a woman between 65 and 79 years old with acute or convalescent COVID-19. This chain joins TRBV28 and TRBJ2-7; a possible D gene is TRBD2 (6 bases). The sample consisted of peripheral blood. The CDR3 loop is CASSNRLASEQYF. The CDR3 DNA reads TGTGCCAGCAGTAACCGCCTAGCGTCCGAGCAGTACTTC.